The entry that follows covers one TCR beta chain sequence. The PCR employed 60 Vbeta primers together with 13 Jbeta primers. Profiled with immunoSEQ multiplex PCR; TCRdb holds only in-frame clones, not every one. The data hold some 94,000 clones, with around 73% observed a single time. The sample is drawn from a study of cytomegalovirus exposure and HLA in healthy donors. The CDR3 has 13 amino acids. With 3 bases clipped from V and 8 bases from J, the junction kept 5 bases outside the gene matches. Germline V gene lookup returns CDR1 SGDLS and CDR2 YYNGEE. This clonotype was sampled from a middle-aged man in good health and CMV-seronegative. Material for sequencing was PBMCs. V is TRBV9 and J is TRBJ2-4; 7 bases fit TRBD2. CDR3 in amino acids: CASSGSREDIQYF. The CDR3 DNA reads as TGTGCCAGCAGCGGCTCCCGGGAGGACATTCAGTACTTC.